This T cell receptor (beta chain) was documented in a study of shared clonotypes between healthy human individuals. Generated by immunoSEQ multiplex PCR, the TCRdb table keeps only in-frame clones and is missing some. The sample shows 1.5 million to 1.9 million clones, around 98% of them seen only once. Specimen: naive CD4+ T cells sorted from blood. The sample's subset: CD45RA+ positively selected. The clonotype originates from a man aged 30 to 45 in good health.

In DNA form, the CDR3 reads TGCAGCGTTCAACAGGAGGGGGGTTTCAGAGGAGATACGCAGTATTTT. Translated, it gives CSVQQEGGFRGDTQYF. The chain uses TRBV29-1 and TRBJ2-3; possibly TRBD1 or TRBD2 for D (6 bases each). The V end lost 5 bases, the J end lost 5 bases, and 23 bases lay between the germline ends. Germline CDR1 is SQVTM and CDR2 is ANQGSEA. The CDR3 spans 16 residues.